This TCR beta chain was obtained from a study of CD8 T cells in Susac syndrome. Reverse transcription of roughly 0.45 to 1 ug RNA used random hexamers. TCRdb processed the immunoSEQ multiplex PCR reads anew with MiXCR; each CDR3 protein has one entry. Found here are approximately 100,000 distinct CDR3 sequences, roughly 90% of them singletons; the top ten hold over 0.1%. The CDR3 runs to 16 residues. Looked up from germline, CDR1 is SGHTA and CDR2 is FQGTGA. V lost 7 bases and J lost 0, with 16 bases in between. The chain uses TRBV7-3 and TRBJ1-5; no clear D gene. Sequenced sample: CD8+ T cells from PBMCs. The clonotype originates from a human donor in good health. As DNA, the CDR3 is TGTGCCAGCACCGAGCTCAATATTTATAGCAATCAGCCCCAGCATTTT. Translating it yields CASTELNIYSNQPQHF.